This T cell receptor (beta chain) was captured by sequencing in a study of shared clonotypes between healthy human individuals. In its sample, this clone was seen once. Its antigen is unknown. Study-wide results and limits: Naive subsets tended to show greater estimated richness than memory subsets.

Method: immunoSEQ multiplex PCR; TCRdb's copy keeps in-frame clones and lacks some. Seen here are under 650,000 clones, around 96% observed once, and the top ten hold less than 0.06%. Trimming cost V 6 bases and J 0 bases, with 22 bases left between them. The germline V gene encodes CDR1 SQVTM and CDR2 ANQGSEA. The CDR3 covers 17 residues. The J gene is TRBJ2-3, the V gene TRBV29-1, with D unresolved. Sample: naive CD4+ T cells sorted from blood. Described subset: CD45RA+ positively selected. This receptor was taken from a woman aged 25 to 45 in good health. The CDR3 sequence: CSVCEVGRATSTDTQYF. For the CDR3, the DNA is TGCAGCGTCTGTGAAGTGGGTCGGGCAACTAGCACAGATACGCAGTATTTT.